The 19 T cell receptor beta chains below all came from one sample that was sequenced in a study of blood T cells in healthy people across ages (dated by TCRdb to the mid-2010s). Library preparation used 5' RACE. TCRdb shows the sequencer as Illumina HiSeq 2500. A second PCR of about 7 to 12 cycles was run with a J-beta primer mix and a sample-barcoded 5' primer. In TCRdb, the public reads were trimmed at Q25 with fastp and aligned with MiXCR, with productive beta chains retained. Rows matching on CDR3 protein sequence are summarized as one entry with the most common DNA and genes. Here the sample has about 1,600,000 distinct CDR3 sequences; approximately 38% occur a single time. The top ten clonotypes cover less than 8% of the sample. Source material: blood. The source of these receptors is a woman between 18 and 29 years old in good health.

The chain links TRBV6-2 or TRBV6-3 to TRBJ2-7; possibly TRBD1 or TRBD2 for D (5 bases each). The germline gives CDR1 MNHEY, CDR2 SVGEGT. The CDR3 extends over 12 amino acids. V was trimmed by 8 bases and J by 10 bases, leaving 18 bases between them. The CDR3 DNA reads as TGTGCCAGCGGGGCCCCTAGAGCGGCCCAGTACTTC. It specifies CASGAPRAAQYF.

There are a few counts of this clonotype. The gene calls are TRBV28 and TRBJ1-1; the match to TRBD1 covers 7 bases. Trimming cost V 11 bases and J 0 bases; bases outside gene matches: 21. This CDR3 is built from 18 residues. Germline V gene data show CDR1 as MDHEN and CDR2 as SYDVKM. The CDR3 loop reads CAHRTPLGTEIMNTEAFF. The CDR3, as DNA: TGTGCCCACAGAACGCCCCTCGGGACAGAGATTATGAACACTGAAGCTTTCTTT.

DNA for the CDR3: TGCGCCAGCAGCCCCTCGGGGGCCTTCACTGAAGCTTTCTTT. Translating it yields CASSPSGAFTEAFF. The V gene is TRBV5-1, the J gene TRBJ1-1, with a tentative D call TRBD1 (6 bases). The germline gives CDR1 SGHRS, CDR2 YFSETQ. V lost 4 bases and J 4 bases, leaving 14 bases between the germline ends. The CDR3 length is 14 residues.

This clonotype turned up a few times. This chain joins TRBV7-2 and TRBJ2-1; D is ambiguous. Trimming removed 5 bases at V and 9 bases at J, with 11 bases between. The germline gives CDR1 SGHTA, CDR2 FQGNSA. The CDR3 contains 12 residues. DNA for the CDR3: TGTGCCAGCAGCCTCCAACAAATTGAGCAGTTCTTC. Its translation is CASSLQQIEQFF.

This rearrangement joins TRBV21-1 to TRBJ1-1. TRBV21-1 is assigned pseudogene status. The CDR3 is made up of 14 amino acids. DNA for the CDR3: TGTGCCAGCAATAGACAGTACATGAACACTGAAGCTTTCTTT. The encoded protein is CASNRQYMNTEAFF.

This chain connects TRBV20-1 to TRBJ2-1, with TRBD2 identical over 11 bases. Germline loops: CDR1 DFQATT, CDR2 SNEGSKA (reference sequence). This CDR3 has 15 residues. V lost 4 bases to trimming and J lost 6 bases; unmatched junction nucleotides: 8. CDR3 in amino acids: CSAIAGGPVGNEQFF. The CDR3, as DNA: TGCAGTGCTATAGCGGGAGGGCCTGTGGGCAATGAGCAGTTCTTC.

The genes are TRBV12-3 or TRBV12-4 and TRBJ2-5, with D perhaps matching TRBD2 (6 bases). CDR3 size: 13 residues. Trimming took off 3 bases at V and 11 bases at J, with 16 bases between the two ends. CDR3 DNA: TGTGCCAGCAGTTTGTGTGCTAGCGAGGTGCAGTACTTC. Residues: CASSLCASEVQYF.

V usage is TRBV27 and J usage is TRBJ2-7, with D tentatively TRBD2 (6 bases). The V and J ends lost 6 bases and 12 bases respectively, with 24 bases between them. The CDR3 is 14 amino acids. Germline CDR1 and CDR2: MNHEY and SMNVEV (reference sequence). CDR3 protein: CASRHRSWRDGRYF. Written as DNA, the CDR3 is TGTGCCAGCAGACACCGTTCATGGAGGGATGGGAGGTACTTC.

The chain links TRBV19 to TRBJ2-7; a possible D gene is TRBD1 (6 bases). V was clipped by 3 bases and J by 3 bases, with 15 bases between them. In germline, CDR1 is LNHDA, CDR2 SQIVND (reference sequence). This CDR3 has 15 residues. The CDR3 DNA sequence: TGTGCCAGTAGTATGGCAGGGGAATCCTTCTACGAGCAGTACTTC. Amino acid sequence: CASSMAGESFYEQYF. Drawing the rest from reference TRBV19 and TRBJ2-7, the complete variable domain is DGGITQSPKYLFRKEGQNVTLSCEQNLNHDAMYWYRQDPGQGLRLIYYSQIVNDFQKGDIAEGYSVSREKKESFPLTVTSAQKNPTAFYLCASSMAGESFYEQYFGPGTRLTVT.

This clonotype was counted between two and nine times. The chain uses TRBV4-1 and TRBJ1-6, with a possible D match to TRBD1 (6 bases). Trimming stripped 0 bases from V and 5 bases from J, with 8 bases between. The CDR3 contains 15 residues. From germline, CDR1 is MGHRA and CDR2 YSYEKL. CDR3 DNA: TGCGCCAGCAGCCAAGAGGGGGCAGATAATTCACCCCTCCACTTT. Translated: CASSQEGADNSPLHF.

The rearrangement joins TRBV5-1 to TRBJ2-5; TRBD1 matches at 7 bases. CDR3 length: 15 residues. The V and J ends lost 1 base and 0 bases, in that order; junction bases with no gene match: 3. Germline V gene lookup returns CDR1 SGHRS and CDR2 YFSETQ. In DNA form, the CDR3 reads TGCGCCAGCAGCTTGACGGGACAGCACCAAGAGACCCAGTACTTC. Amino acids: CASSLTGQHQETQYF. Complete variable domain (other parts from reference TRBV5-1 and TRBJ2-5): KAGVTQTPRYLIKTRGQQVTLSCSPISGHRSVSWYQQTPGQGLQFLFEYFSETQRNKGNFPGRFSGRQFSNSRSEMNVSTLELGDSALYLCASSLTGQHQETQYFGPGTRLLVL.

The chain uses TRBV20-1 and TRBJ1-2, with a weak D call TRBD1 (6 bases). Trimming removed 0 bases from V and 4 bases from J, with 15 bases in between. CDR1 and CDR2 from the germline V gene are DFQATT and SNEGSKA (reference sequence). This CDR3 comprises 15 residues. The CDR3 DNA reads TGCAGTGCTAGAGATTGGGCAGGGGACTTCTATGGCTACACCTTC. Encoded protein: CSARDWAGDFYGYTF.

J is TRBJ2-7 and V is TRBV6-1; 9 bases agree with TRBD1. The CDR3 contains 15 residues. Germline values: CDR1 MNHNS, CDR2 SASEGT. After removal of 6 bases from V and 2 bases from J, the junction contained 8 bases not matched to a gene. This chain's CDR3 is CASSLFRQGAYEQYF. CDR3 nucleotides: TGTGCCAGCAGCTTATTTCGACAGGGGGCCTACGAGCAGTACTTC.

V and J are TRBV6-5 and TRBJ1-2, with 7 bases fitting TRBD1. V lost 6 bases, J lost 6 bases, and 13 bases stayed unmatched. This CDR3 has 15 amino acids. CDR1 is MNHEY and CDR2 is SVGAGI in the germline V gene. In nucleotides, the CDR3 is TGTGCCAGCAGCCGCCGGACGACAGGGCTCGATGGCTACACCTTC. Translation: CASSRRTTGLDGYTF.

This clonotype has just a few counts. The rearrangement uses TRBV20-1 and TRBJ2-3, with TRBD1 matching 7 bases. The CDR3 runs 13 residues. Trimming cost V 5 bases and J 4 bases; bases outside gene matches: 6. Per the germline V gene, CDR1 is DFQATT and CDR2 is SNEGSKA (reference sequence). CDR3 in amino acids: CSAPRQGPDTQYF. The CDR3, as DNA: TGCAGTGCTCCAAGACAGGGTCCAGATACGCAGTATTTT.

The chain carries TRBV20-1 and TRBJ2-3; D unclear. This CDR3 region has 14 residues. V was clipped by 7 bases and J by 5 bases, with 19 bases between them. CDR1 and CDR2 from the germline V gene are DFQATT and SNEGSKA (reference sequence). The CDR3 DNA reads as TGCAGTGTAAAATGGGCGGCGAAGGTAGATACGCAGTATTTT. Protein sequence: CSVKWAAKVDTQYF.

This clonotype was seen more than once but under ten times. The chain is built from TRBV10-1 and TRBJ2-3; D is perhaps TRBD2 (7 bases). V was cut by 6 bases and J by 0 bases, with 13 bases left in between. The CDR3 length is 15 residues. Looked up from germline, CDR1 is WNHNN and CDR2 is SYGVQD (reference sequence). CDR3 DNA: TGCGCCAGCAGGCCCACGGGGGGCAGCACAGATACGCAGTATTTT. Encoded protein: CASRPTGGSTDTQYF.

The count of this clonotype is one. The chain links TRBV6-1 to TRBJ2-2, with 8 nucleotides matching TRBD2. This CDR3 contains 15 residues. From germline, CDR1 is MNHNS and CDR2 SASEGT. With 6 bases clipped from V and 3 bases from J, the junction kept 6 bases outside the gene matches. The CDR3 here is CASRAPGGDTGELFF. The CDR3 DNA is TGTGCCAGCAGAGCTCCGGGAGGGGACACCGGGGAGCTGTTTTTT.

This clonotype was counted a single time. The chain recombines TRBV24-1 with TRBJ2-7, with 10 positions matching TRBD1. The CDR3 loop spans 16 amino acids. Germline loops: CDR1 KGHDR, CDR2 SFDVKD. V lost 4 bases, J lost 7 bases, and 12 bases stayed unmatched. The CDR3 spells CATSDPGQGNENEQYF. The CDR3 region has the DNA TGTGCCACCAGTGACCCGGGACAGGGGAACGAGAATGAGCAGTACTTC.